Sequencing of this T cell receptor beta chain was carried out in a study of blood T cell repertoires in COVID-19. Study context: PBMCs, B-cell-depleted T cells, or T cells provided the cDNA or gDNA that made up the material.

CDR1 and CDR2 from the germline V gene are SEHNR and FQNEAQ (reference sequence). The length of the CDR3 is 15 residues. With V trimmed by 5 bases and J by 4 bases, 5 bases remained unmatched. Study processing details: Estimates of nucleated cell counts were drawn from the amplification of reference gene primers. Using immunoSEQ multiplex PCR, the repertoire was profiled, and TCRdb retains in-frame clones only, with some absent. The V and J calls and clone size are taken from that table; D and trimming were inferred from the DNA. The table records approximately 240,000 clones, about 80% of them present only once.

V gene TRBV7-9 combines with J gene TRBJ1-4; the match to TRBD1 covers 9 bases. The sample was PBMCs or T cells enriched from blood (not recorded which). The receptor comes from a woman aged 40 to 50 with acute COVID-19. CDR3 region: CASSGQGNYNEKLFF. The CDR3 DNA sequence: TGTGCCAGCAGCGGACAGGGGAACTATAATGAAAAACTGTTTTTT.